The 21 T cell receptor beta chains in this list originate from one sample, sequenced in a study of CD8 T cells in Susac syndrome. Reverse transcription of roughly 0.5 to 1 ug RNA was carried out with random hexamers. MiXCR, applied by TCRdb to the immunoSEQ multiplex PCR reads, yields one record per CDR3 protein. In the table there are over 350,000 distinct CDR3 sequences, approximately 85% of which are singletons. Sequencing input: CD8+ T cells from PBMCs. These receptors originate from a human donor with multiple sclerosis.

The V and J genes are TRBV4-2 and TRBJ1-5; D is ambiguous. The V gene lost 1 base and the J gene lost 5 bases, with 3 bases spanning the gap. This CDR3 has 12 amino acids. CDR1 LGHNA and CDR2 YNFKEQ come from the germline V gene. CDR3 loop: CASSQADQPQHF. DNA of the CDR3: TGTGCCAGCAGCCAAGCGGATCAGCCCCAGCATTTT.

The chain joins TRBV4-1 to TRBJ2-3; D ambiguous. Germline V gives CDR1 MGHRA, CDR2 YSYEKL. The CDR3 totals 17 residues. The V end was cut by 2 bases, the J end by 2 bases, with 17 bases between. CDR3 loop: CASSQTRDPGVTDTQYF. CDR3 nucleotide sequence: TGCGCCAGCAGCCAAACCCGTGACCCCGGTGTCACAGATACGCAGTATTTT.

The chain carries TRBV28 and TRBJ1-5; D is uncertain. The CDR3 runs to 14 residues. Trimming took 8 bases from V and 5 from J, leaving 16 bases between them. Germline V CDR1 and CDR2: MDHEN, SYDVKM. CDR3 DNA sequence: TGTGCCAGCCGACCGGCGGGAGTCGATCAGCCCCAGCATTTT. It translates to CASRPAGVDQPQHF.

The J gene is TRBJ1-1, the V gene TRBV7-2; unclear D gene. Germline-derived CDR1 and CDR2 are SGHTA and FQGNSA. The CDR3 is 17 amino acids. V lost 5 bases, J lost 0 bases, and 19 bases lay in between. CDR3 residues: CASSPLTGRRVNTEAFF. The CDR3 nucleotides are TGTGCCAGCAGCCCCTTAACTGGGCGTCGGGTGAACACTGAAGCTTTCTTT. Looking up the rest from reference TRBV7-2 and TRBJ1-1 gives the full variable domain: GAGVSQSPSNKVTEKGKDVELRCDPISGHTALYWYRQSLGQGLEFLIYFQGNSAPDKSGLPSDRFSAERTGGSVSTLTIQRTQQEDSAVYLCASSPLTGRRVNTEAFFGQGTRLTVV.

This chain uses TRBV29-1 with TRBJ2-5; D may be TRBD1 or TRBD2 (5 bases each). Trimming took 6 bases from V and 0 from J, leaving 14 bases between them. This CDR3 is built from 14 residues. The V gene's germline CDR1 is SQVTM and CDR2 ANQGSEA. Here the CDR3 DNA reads TGCAGCGTGGACGGGACGGCGTACCAAGAGACCCAGTACTTC. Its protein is CSVDGTAYQETQYF.

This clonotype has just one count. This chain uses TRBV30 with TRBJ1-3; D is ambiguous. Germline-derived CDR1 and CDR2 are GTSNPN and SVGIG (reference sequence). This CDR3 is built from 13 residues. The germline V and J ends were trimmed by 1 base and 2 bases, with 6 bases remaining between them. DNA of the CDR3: TGTGCCTGGAGTGACGGAGCTGGAAACACCATATATTTT. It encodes CAWSDGAGNTIYF.

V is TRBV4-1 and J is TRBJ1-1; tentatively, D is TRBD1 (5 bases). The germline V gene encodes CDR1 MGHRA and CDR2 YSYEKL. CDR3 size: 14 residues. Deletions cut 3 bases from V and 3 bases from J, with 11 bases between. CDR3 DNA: TGCGCCAGCAGCCACTGGGACGGCGACACTGAAGCTTTCTTT. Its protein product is CASSHWDGDTEAFF.

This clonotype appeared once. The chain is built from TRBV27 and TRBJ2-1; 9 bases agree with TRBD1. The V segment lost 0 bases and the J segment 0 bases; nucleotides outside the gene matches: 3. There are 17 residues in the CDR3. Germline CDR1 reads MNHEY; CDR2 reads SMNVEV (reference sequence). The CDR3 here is CASSLSGQGFSYNEQFF. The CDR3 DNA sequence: TGTGCCAGCAGTTTATCGGGACAGGGTTTCTCCTACAATGAGCAGTTCTTC.

For the CDR3, the DNA is TGCAGTGCTACCAGGGGGTTTGGCAATCAGCCCCAGCATTTT. Protein: CSATRGFGNQPQHF. V and J are TRBV20-1 and TRBJ1-5; TRBD1 matches 7 bases. The CDR3 length is 14 residues. The trim removed 4 bases at V and 2 bases at J, leaving 5 bases unmatched. Germline loops: CDR1 DFQATT, CDR2 SNEGSKA (reference sequence).

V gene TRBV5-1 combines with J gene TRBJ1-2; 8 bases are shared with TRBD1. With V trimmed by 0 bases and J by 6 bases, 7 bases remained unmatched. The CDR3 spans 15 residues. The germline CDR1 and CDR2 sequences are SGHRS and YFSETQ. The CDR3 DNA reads TGCGCCAGCAGCTTGGGGGACAGGACGGTGGATGGCTACACCTTC. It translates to CASSLGDRTVDGYTF. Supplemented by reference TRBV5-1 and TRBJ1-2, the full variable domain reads KAGVTQTPRYLIKTRGQQVTLSCSPISGHRSVSWYQQTPGQGLQFLFEYFSETQRNKGNFPGRFSGRQFSNSRSEMNVSTLELGDSALYLCASSLGDRTVDGYTFGSGTRLTVV.

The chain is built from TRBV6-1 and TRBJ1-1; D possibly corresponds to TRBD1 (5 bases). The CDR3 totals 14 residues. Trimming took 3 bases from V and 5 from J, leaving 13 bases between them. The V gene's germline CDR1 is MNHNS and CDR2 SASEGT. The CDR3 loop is CASSEDPGGTEAFF. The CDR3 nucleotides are TGTGCCAGCAGTGAGGACCCGGGGGGTACTGAAGCTTTCTTT.

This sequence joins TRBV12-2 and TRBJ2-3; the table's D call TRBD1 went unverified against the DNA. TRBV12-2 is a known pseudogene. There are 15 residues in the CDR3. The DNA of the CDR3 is TGTGCAAGTCGCTTAACCGGGACAATCACAGATACGCAGTATTTT. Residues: CASRLTGTITDTQYF.

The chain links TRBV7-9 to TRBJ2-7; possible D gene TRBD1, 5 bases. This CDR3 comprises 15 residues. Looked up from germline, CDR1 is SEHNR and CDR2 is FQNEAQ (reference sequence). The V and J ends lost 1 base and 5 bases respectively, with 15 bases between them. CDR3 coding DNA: TGTGCCAGCAGCTTAGGACAGCCGAAGGTCCACGAGCAGTACTTC. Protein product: CASSLGQPKVHEQYF. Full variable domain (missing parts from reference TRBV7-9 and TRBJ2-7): DTGVSQNPRHKITKRGQNVTFRCDPISEHNRLYWYRQTLGQGPEFLTYFQNEAQLEKSRLLSDRFSAERPKGSFSTLEIQRTEQGDSAMYLCASSLGQPKVHEQYFGPGTRLTVT.

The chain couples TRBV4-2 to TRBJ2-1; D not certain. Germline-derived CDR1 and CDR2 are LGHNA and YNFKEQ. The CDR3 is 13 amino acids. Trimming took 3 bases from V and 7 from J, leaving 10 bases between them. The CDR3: CASSQADGNEQFF. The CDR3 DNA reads TGTGCCAGCAGCCAGGCGGACGGTAATGAGCAGTTCTTC.

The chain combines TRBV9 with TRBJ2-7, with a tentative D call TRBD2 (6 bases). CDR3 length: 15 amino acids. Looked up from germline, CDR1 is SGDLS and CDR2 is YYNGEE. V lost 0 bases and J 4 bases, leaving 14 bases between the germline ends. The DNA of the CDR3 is TGTGCCAGCAGCGTAGTTAGCGGTTCTCCTTACGAGCAGTACTTC. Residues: CASSVVSGSPYEQYF.

Here the CDR3 DNA reads TGTGCCCTTTCGGGACAGGGAACTCCCTACGAGCAGTACTTC. It translates to CALSGQGTPYEQYF. J is TRBJ2-7 and V is TRBV6-1; TRBD1 agrees at 9 bases. There are 14 residues in the CDR3. From germline, CDR1 is MNHNS and CDR2 SASEGT. V shed 11 bases, J shed 2 bases, and the junction held 10 bases outside the gene matches.

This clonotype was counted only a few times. The CDR3 nucleotides read TGTGCCAGCAGCCAGACAGGGGACTATGGCTACACCTTC. Amino acid sequence: CASSQTGDYGYTF. V usage is TRBV5-4 and J usage is TRBJ1-2; TRBD1 matches 8 bases. CDR1 and CDR2 from the germline V gene are SGHNT and YYREEE (reference sequence). The CDR3 spans 13 residues. The V and J ends lost 4 bases and 3 bases, in that order; junction bases with no gene match: 2.

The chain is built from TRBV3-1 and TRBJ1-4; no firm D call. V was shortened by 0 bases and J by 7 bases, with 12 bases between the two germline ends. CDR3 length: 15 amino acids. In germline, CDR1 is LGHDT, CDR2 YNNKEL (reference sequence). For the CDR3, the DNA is TGTGCCAGCAGCCAAGACCCGGGTTTGACTGAAAAACTGTTTTTT. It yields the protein CASSQDPGLTEKLFF.

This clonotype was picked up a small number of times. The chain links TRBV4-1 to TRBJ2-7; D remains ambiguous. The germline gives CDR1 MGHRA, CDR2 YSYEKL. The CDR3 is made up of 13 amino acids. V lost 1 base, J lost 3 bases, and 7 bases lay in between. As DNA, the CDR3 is TGCGCCAGCAGCCAAGGCGAGCACTACGAGCAGTACTTC. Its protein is CASSQGEHYEQYF.

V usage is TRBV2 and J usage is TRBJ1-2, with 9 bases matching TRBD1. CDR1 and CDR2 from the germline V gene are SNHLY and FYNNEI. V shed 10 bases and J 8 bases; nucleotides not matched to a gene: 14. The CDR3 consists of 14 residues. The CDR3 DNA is TGTGCCACCGTCCCGGGACAGGGTTTCCGGGGCTACACCTTC. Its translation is CATVPGQGFRGYTF.

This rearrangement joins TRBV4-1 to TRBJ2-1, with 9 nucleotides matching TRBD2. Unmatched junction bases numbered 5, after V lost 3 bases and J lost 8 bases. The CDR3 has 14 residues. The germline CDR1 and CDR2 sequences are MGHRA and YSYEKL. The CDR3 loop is CASSQGGGADEQFF. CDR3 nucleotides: TGCGCCAGCAGCCAGGGCGGGGGGGCCGATGAGCAGTTCTTC.